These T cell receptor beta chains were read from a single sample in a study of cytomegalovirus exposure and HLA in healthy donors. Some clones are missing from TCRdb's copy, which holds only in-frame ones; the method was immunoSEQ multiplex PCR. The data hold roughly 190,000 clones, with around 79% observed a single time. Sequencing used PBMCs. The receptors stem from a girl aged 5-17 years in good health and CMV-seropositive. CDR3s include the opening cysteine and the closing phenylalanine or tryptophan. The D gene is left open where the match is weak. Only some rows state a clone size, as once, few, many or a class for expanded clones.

cdr3_aa: CASSRDRTLEQYF; cdr3_nt: TGTGCCAGCTCCCGGGACAGGACCCTCGAGCAGTACTTC; clone_size: few; d_call: TRBD1; j_call: TRBJ2-7; cdr3_length: 13; v_call: TRBV18
cdr3_aa: CASSQGRRGASSYEQYF; cdr3_nt: TGCGCCAGCAGCCAAGGACGTCGCGGGGCTAGCTCCTACGAGCAGTACTTC; clone_size: few; d_call: .; j_call: TRBJ2-7; cdr3_length: 17; v_call: TRBV4-1
cdr3_aa: CASSHHTGLAGGQETQYF; cdr3_nt: TGCGCCAGCAGCCATCACACCGGACTAGCGGGGGGCCAAGAGACCCAGTACTTC; clone_size: .; d_call: TRBD2; j_call: TRBJ2-5; cdr3_length: 18; v_call: TRBV4-1
cdr3_aa: CATSRPANYGYTF; cdr3_nt: TGTGCCACCAGCAGACCAGCTAACTATGGCTACACCTTC; clone_size: .; d_call: .; j_call: TRBJ1-2; cdr3_length: 13; v_call: TRBV15
cdr3_aa: CASSHLDRGSNEKLFF; cdr3_nt: TGTGCCAGCAGCCATCTAGATCGGGGGTCCAATGAAAAACTGTTTTTT; clone_size: once; d_call: .; j_call: TRBJ1-4; cdr3_length: 16; v_call: TRBV14
cdr3_aa: CASSPPAGNKYEQYF; cdr3_nt: TGTGCCAGCAGCCCCCCGGCAGGGAATAAGTACGAGCAGTACTTC; clone_size: .; d_call: .; j_call: TRBJ2-7; cdr3_length: 15; v_call: TRBV11-3
cdr3_aa: CASSLGEGVGQFF; cdr3_nt: TGTGCCAGCAGCTTAGGGGAGGGAGTCGGGCAGTTCTTC; clone_size: .; d_call: TRBD2; j_call: TRBJ2-1; cdr3_length: 13; v_call: TRBV11-3
cdr3_aa: CASSLRRATNEKLFF; cdr3_nt: TGTGCCAGCTCCCTCAGGAGGGCCACTAATGAAAAACTGTTTTTT; clone_size: .; d_call: .; j_call: TRBJ1-4; cdr3_length: 15; v_call: TRBV7-2
cdr3_aa: CASTRLPQSTQFF; cdr3_nt: TGTGCCAGCACGAGACTGCCACAAAGTACTCAGTTCTTC; clone_size: .; d_call: .; j_call: TRBJ2-1; cdr3_length: 13; v_call: TRBV2
cdr3_aa: CASRAGGNQPQHF; cdr3_nt: TGTGCCAGCAGGGCAGGGGGCAATCAGCCCCAGCATTTT; clone_size: .; d_call: .; j_call: TRBJ1-5; cdr3_length: 13; v_call: TRBV6-5
cdr3_aa: CASSPSGRGQGGYTF; cdr3_nt: TGTGCCAGCTCACCGTCTGGCAGGGGGCAAGGTGGCTACACCTTC; clone_size: once; d_call: TRBD1; j_call: TRBJ1-2; cdr3_length: 15; v_call: TRBV18
cdr3_aa: CASSPRIEGFEQYF; cdr3_nt: TGTGCCAGCAGCCCCCGAATTGAGGGCTTCGAGCAGTACTTC; clone_size: .; d_call: .; j_call: TRBJ2-7; cdr3_length: 14; v_call: TRBV9
cdr3_aa: CASSQDISGYEQYF; cdr3_nt: TGCGCCAGCAGCCAAGATATATCCGGGTACGAGCAGTACTTC; clone_size: .; d_call: .; j_call: TRBJ2-7; cdr3_length: 14; v_call: TRBV4-3
cdr3_aa: CASSHSQGADEQYF; cdr3_nt: TGTGCCAGCTCACATTCCCAGGGGGCCGACGAGCAGTACTTC; clone_size: .; d_call: TRBD1; j_call: TRBJ2-7; cdr3_length: 14; v_call: TRBV18
cdr3_aa: CASSLIAGEDSPSADTQYF; cdr3_nt: TGTGCCAGCAGCCTGATAGCGGGCGAGGACAGTCCGAGTGCAGATACGCAGTATTTT; clone_size: .; d_call: .; j_call: TRBJ2-3; cdr3_length: 19; v_call: TRBV2
cdr3_aa: CASSFSGNYEQYF; cdr3_nt: TGTGCCAGCAGCTTTAGTGGTAACTACGAGCAGTACTTC; clone_size: .; d_call: .; j_call: TRBJ2-7; cdr3_length: 13; v_call: TRBV5-4
cdr3_aa: CASSVGSGGSGGGDTQYF; cdr3_nt: TGTGCCAGCAGCGTAGGAAGCGGGGGGTCAGGTGGCGGCGATACGCAGTATTTT; clone_size: few; d_call: TRBD2; j_call: TRBJ2-3; cdr3_length: 18; v_call: TRBV9
cdr3_aa: CASSYVGEQYF; cdr3_nt: TGTGCCAGCAGTTACGTCGGCGAGCAGTACTTC; clone_size: .; d_call: .; j_call: TRBJ2-7; cdr3_length: 11; v_call: TRBV6-6
cdr3_aa: CAWSVSQETQYF; cdr3_nt: TGTGCCTGGAGTGTGTCTCAAGAGACCCAGTACTTC; clone_size: once; d_call: .; j_call: TRBJ2-5; cdr3_length: 12; v_call: TRBV30
cdr3_aa: CAISPGQTYEQYF; cdr3_nt: TGTGCCATCAGCCCAGGACAGACCTACGAGCAGTACTTC; clone_size: .; d_call: .; j_call: TRBJ2-7; cdr3_length: 13; v_call: TRBV10-3
cdr3_aa: CASSQDLLAGGSYEQYF; cdr3_nt: TGCGCCAGCAGCCAAGATCTTCTAGCGGGGGGCTCCTACGAGCAGTACTTC; clone_size: .; d_call: TRBD2; j_call: TRBJ2-7; cdr3_length: 17; v_call: TRBV4-1
cdr3_aa: CASSVGQGRYNEQFF; cdr3_nt: TGTGCCAGCAGCGTTGGACAGGGTCGCTACAATGAGCAGTTCTTC; clone_size: .; d_call: TRBD1; j_call: TRBJ2-1; cdr3_length: 15; v_call: TRBV7-2
cdr3_aa: CASSRGGYGYTF; cdr3_nt: TGCGCCAGCAGCCGGGGGGGTTATGGCTACACCTTC; clone_size: .; d_call: .; j_call: TRBJ1-2; cdr3_length: 12; v_call: TRBV5-1
cdr3_aa: CASSPEAASNQPQHF; cdr3_nt: TGCGCCAGCAGCCCAGAGGCGGCTAGCAATCAGCCCCAGCATTTT; clone_size: .; d_call: .; j_call: TRBJ1-5; cdr3_length: 15; v_call: TRBV4-3
cdr3_aa: CASSEASGGAQYF; cdr3_nt: TGTGCCAGCAGTGAAGCTAGCGGGGGGGCCCAGTACTTC; clone_size: .; d_call: TRBD2; j_call: TRBJ2-5; cdr3_length: 13; v_call: TRBV2
cdr3_aa: CASSNTGGSWYGYTF; cdr3_nt: TGTGCCAGTAGTAATACAGGGGGCAGTTGGTATGGCTACACCTTC; clone_size: .; d_call: TRBD1; j_call: TRBJ1-2; cdr3_length: 15; v_call: TRBV19
cdr3_aa: CASSTGAHFGYTF; cdr3_nt: TGTGCCAGTAGTACAGGGGCCCACTTTGGCTACACCTTC; clone_size: .; d_call: .; j_call: TRBJ1-2; cdr3_length: 13; v_call: TRBV19
cdr3_aa: CASSVIMGGPNTGELFF; cdr3_nt: TGTGCCAGCAGCGTTATTATGGGGGGGCCGAACACCGGGGAGCTGTTTTTT; clone_size: .; d_call: .; j_call: TRBJ2-2; cdr3_length: 17; v_call: TRBV9
cdr3_aa: CASSLGDVAKNIQYF; cdr3_nt: TGTGCCAGCAGCTTAGGGGATGTAGCCAAAAACATTCAGTACTTC; clone_size: .; d_call: .; j_call: TRBJ2-4; cdr3_length: 15; v_call: TRBV5-6
cdr3_aa: CASSGLAPYNEQFF; cdr3_nt: TGTGCCAGCAGCGGGCTAGCGCCCTACAATGAGCAGTTCTTC; clone_size: few; d_call: .; j_call: TRBJ2-1; cdr3_length: 14; v_call: TRBV7-2
cdr3_aa: CASRRQGRDEQYF; cdr3_nt: TGTGCCAGTAGGCGCCAGGGCAGGGACGAGCAGTACTTC; clone_size: .; d_call: .; j_call: TRBJ2-7; cdr3_length: 13; v_call: TRBV19
cdr3_aa: CSVEGQGVTDTQYF; cdr3_nt: TGCAGCGTTGAAGGTCAGGGGGTCACAGATACGCAGTATTTT; clone_size: .; d_call: TRBD1; j_call: TRBJ2-3; cdr3_length: 14; v_call: TRBV29-1
cdr3_aa: CASRSGQGNQPQHF; cdr3_nt: TGTGCCAGCAGATCTGGACAGGGCAATCAGCCCCAGCATTTT; clone_size: .; d_call: TRBD1; j_call: TRBJ1-5; cdr3_length: 14; v_call: TRBV6-6
cdr3_aa: CASFQPPQGGSEAFF; cdr3_nt: TGTGCCAGTTTCCAGCCTCCTCAGGGAGGGTCTGAAGCTTTCTTT; clone_size: .; d_call: .; j_call: TRBJ1-1; cdr3_length: 15; v_call: TRBV19
cdr3_aa: CASSQTGATDYEQYF; cdr3_nt: TGCGCCAGCAGCCAAACAGGGGCAACAGACTACGAGCAGTACTTC; clone_size: .; d_call: TRBD1; j_call: TRBJ2-7; cdr3_length: 15; v_call: TRBV4-3
cdr3_aa: CASSGQGRGYTF; cdr3_nt: TGTGCCAGCAGTGGACAGGGCCGGGGCTACACCTTC; clone_size: .; d_call: TRBD1; j_call: TRBJ1-2; cdr3_length: 12; v_call: TRBV25-1
cdr3_aa: CASSIGLATSDTQYF; cdr3_nt: TGTGCCAGTAGTATAGGTCTAGCGACGTCCGATACGCAGTATTTT; clone_size: .; d_call: .; j_call: TRBJ2-3; cdr3_length: 15; v_call: TRBV19
cdr3_aa: CASSLVWTGAYEQYF; cdr3_nt: TGTGCCAGCAGCTTAGTGTGGACAGGGGCCTACGAGCAGTACTTC; clone_size: once; d_call: TRBD1; j_call: TRBJ2-7; cdr3_length: 15; v_call: TRBV11-2
cdr3_aa: CASSSPARTDTQYF; cdr3_nt: TGTGCCAGCAGCTCACCCGCTAGAACAGATACGCAGTATTTT; clone_size: .; d_call: .; j_call: TRBJ2-3; cdr3_length: 14; v_call: TRBV7-2
cdr3_aa: CASARGVNSPLHF; cdr3_nt: TGTGCCAGCGCCCGGGGGGTGAATTCACCCCTCCACTTT; clone_size: .; d_call: .; j_call: TRBJ1-6; cdr3_length: 13; v_call: TRBV2
cdr3_aa: CASSYSLGRVETQYF; cdr3_nt: TGTGCCAGCAGTTACTCGTTGGGGAGAGTAGAGACCCAGTACTTC; clone_size: .; d_call: .; j_call: TRBJ2-5; cdr3_length: 15; v_call: TRBV6-5
cdr3_aa: CASGLAGSNNEQFF; cdr3_nt: TGTGCCAGCGGTCTAGCGGGGAGCAACAATGAGCAGTTCTTC; clone_size: .; d_call: TRBD2; j_call: TRBJ2-1; cdr3_length: 14; v_call: TRBV27
cdr3_aa: CASKRKQEGNTEAFF; cdr3_nt: TGTGCCAGTAAGAGGAAACAGGAGGGGAACACTGAAGCTTTCTTT; clone_size: .; d_call: .; j_call: TRBJ1-1; cdr3_length: 15; v_call: TRBV19
cdr3_aa: CAIEQGAGELFF; cdr3_nt: TGTGCCATTGAACAGGGGGCCGGGGAGCTGTTTTTT; clone_size: .; d_call: TRBD1; j_call: TRBJ2-2; cdr3_length: 12; v_call: TRBV10-3
cdr3_aa: CASSPQGNNSPLHF; cdr3_nt: TGTGCCAGCAGCCCCCAGGGAAATAATTCACCCCTCCACTTT; clone_size: .; d_call: .; j_call: TRBJ1-6; cdr3_length: 14; v_call: TRBV27
cdr3_aa: CASSLEQGRSGYTF; cdr3_nt: TGTGCCAGCAGCTTAGAGCAGGGTCGAAGTGGCTACACCTTC; clone_size: few; d_call: .; j_call: TRBJ1-2; cdr3_length: 14; v_call: TRBV7-9
cdr3_aa: CASSFLPDEGAQYF; cdr3_nt: TGTGCCAGCAGCTTCCTACCGGATGAGGGCGCGCAGTATTTT; clone_size: .; d_call: .; j_call: TRBJ2-3; cdr3_length: 14; v_call: TRBV5-6
cdr3_aa: CASIPTGTNYGYTF; cdr3_nt: TGTGCCAGCATCCCCACCGGGACAAACTATGGCTACACCTTC; clone_size: .; d_call: .; j_call: TRBJ1-2; cdr3_length: 14; v_call: TRBV21-1
cdr3_aa: CASSELLQETQYF; cdr3_nt: TGTGCCAGCAGTGAACTCCTACAGGAGACCCAGTACTTC; clone_size: once; d_call: .; j_call: TRBJ2-5; cdr3_length: 13; v_call: TRBV6-1
cdr3_aa: CSDILTGNMQYF; cdr3_nt: TGCAGCGACATCCTGACGGGTAATATGCAGTATTTT; clone_size: .; d_call: .; j_call: TRBJ2-3; cdr3_length: 12; v_call: TRBV29-1
cdr3_aa: CASSGGLWDEKLFF; cdr3_nt: TGTGCCAGCAGCGGGGGACTTTGGGACGAAAAACTGTTTTTT; clone_size: once; d_call: .; j_call: TRBJ1-4; cdr3_length: 14; v_call: TRBV9